This T cell receptor (beta chain) was found in a study of T cell repertoires in cytomegalovirus infection. Each CDR3 protein is one row after TCRdb ran MiXCR on the reads. This repertoire shows 830,000 or so distinct CDR3 sequences, roughly 33% found once; its top ten account for around 12%. V shed 6 bases and J 6 bases; nucleotides not matched to a gene: 8. The CDR3 totals 14 residues. This clonotype was detected a few times. What it recognizes is unknown. The rearrangement joins TRBV12-3 or TRBV12-4 to TRBJ2-1; 7 bases are shared with TRBD2. This TCR derives from a human donor in good health (CMV status not recorded). Some clones in this sample may be carry-over from other donors' samples. The specimen was cultured CD8+ T cells from PBMCs, collected from culture after CMV antigen stimulation. The CDR3 reads CASSPTGGANEQFF. The CDR3 bases are TGTGCCAGCAGCCCCACGGGGGGAGCCAATGAGCAGTTCTTC.